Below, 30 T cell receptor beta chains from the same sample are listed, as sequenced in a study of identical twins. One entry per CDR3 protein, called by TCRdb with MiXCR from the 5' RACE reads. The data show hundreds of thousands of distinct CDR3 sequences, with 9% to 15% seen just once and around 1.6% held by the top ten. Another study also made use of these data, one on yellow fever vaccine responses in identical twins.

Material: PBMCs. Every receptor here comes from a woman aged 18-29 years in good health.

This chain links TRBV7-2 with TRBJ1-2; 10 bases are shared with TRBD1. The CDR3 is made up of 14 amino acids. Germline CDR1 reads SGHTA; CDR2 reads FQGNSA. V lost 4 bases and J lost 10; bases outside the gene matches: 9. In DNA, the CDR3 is TGTGCCAGCAGCTCAGGGACAGGGGCTCCGGACTACACCTTC. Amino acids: CASSSGTGAPDYTF.

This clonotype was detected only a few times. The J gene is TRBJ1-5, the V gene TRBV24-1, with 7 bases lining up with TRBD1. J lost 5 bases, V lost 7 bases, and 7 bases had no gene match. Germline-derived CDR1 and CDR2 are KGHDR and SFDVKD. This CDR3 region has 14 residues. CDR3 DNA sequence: TGTGCCACCAGCCAGACAGGGAAGGATCAGCCCCAGCATTTT. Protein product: CATSQTGKDQPQHF.

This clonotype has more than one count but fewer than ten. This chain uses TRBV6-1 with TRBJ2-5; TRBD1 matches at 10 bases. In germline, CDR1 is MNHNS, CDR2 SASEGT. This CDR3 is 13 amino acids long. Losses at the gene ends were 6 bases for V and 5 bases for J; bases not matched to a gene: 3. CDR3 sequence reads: CASRGQGWETQYF. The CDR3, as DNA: TGTGCCAGCAGGGGACAGGGGTGGGAGACCCAGTACTTC.

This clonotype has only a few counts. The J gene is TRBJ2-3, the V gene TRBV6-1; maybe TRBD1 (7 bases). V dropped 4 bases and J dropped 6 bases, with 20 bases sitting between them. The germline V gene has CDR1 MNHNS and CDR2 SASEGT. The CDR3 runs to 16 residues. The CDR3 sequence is CASSAPAEGAIDTQYF. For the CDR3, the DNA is TGTGCCAGCAGTGCCCCCGCGGAGGGGGCGATTGATACGCAGTATTTT.

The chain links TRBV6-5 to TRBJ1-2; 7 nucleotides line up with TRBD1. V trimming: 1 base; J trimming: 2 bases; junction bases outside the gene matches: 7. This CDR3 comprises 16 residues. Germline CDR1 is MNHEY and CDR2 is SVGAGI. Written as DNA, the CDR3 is TGTGCCAGCAGTTACTACGGGGGACAGATAAACTATGGCTACACCTTC. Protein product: CASSYYGGQINYGYTF.

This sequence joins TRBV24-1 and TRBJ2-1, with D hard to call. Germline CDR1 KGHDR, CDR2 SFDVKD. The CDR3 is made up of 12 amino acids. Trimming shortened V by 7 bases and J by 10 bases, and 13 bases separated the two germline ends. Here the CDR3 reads CATSQNPLEQFF. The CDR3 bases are TGTGCCACCAGCCAGAACCCCTTAGAGCAGTTCTTC.

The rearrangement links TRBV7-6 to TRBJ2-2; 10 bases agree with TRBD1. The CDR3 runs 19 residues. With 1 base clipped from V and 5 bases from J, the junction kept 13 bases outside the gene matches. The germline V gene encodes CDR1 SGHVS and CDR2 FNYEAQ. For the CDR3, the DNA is TGTGCCAGCAGCTTAGTGGGCCAACTGGGACAGGGGTTAACCGGGGAGCTGTTTTTT. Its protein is CASSLVGQLGQGLTGELFF. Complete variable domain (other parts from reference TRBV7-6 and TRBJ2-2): GAGVSQSPRYKVTKRGQDVALRCDPISGHVSLYWYRQALGQGPEFLTYFNYEAQQDKSGLPNDRFSAERPEGSISTLTIQRTEQRDSAMYRCASSLVGQLGQGLTGELFFGEGSRLTVL.

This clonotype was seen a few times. CDR3 nucleotides: TGCAGTCAAAGACAGGGCGGCGGCTATGGCTACACCTTC. Protein: CSQRQGGGYGYTF. The V gene is TRBV20-1, the J gene TRBJ1-2, with 7 bases aligning to TRBD1. The CDR3 sequence is 13 residues long. Germline V gene data show CDR1 as DFQATT and CDR2 as SNEGSKA (reference sequence). V shed 8 bases and J 4 bases; nucleotides not matched to a gene: 10.

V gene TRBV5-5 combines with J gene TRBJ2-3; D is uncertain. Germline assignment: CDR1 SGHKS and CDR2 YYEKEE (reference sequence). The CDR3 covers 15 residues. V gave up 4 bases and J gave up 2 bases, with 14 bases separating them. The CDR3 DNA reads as TGTGCCAGCAGCCCAACAAGAGATTACACAGATACGCAGTATTTT. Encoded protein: CASSPTRDYTDTQYF.

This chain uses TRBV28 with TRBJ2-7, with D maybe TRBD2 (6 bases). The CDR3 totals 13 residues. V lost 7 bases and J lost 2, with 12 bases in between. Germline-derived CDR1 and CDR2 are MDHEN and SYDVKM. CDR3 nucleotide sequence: TGTGCCAGCAAGGGAGGAAACACCTACGAGCAGTACTTC. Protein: CASKGGNTYEQYF.

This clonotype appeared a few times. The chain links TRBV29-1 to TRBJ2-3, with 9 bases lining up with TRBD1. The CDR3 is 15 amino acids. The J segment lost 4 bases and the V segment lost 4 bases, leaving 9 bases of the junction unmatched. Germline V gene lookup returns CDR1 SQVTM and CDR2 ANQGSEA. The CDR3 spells CSVAPGQGPADTQYF. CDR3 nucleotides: TGCAGCGTTGCTCCGGGACAGGGACCGGCAGATACGCAGTATTTT.

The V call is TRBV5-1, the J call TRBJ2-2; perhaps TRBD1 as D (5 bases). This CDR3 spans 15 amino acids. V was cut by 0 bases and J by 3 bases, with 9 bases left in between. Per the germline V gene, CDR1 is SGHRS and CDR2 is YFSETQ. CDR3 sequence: CASSLGQSHTGELFF. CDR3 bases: TGCGCCAGCAGCTTGGGACAGTCCCACACCGGGGAGCTGTTTTTT.

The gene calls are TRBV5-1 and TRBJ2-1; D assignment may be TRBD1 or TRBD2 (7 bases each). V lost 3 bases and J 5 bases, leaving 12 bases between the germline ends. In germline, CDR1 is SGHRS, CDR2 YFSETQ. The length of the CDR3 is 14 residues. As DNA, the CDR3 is TGCGCCAGCAGCTCCCAGGGGGGGAACAATGAGCAGTTCTTC. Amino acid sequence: CASSSQGGNNEQFF.

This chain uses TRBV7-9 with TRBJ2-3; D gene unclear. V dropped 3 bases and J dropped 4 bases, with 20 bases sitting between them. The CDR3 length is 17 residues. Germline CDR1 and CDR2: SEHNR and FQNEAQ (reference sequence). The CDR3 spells CASSFRDGIRDADTQYF. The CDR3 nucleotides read TGTGCCAGCAGCTTCCGTGACGGTATCCGCGACGCAGATACGCAGTATTTT.

The CDR3: CASSESGTGYTEAFF. The CDR3 DNA reads TGTGCCAGCAGTGAATCAGGGACAGGGTACACTGAAGCTTTCTTT. The chain carries TRBV25-1 and TRBJ1-1; 9 bases are shared with TRBD1. The V gene end was trimmed by 1 base and the J gene end by 3 bases; junction bases not matched to a gene: 3. CDR1 is MGHDK, CDR2 SYGVNS, per germline. This CDR3 is 15 amino acids long.

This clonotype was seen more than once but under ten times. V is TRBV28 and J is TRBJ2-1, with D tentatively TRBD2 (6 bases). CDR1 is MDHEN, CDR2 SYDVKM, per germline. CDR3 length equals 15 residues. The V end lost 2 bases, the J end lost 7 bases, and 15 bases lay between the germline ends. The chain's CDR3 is CASSLGGSAGNEQFF. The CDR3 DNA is TGTGCCAGCAGTTTAGGTGGTAGCGCGGGGAATGAGCAGTTCTTC.

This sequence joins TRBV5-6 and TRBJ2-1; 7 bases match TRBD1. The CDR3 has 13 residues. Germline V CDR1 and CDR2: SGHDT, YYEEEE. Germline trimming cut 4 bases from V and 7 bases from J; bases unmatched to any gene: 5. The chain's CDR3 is CASSEDRFNEQFF. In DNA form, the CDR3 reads TGTGCCAGCAGCGAGGACAGGTTTAATGAGCAGTTCTTC.

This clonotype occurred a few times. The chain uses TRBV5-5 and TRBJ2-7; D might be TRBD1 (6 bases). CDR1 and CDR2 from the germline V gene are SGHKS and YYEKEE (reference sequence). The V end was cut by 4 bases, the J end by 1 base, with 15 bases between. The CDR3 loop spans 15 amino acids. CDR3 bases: TGTGCCAGCAGCACCACCGGGACAATATCCTACGAGCAGTACTTC. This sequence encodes CASSTTGTISYEQYF.

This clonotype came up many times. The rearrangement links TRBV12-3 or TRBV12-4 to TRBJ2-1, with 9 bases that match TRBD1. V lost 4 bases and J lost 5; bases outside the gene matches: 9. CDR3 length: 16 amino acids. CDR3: CASSSRTGGRNNEQFF. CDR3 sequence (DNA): TGTGCCAGCAGTTCTCGTACAGGGGGCAGGAACAATGAGCAGTTCTTC.

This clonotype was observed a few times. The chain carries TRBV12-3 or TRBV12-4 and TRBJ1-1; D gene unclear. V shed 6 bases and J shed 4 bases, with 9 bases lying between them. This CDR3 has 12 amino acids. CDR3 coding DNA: TGTGCCAGCAGCGCCTCGGTCACTGAAGCTTTCTTT. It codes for CASSASVTEAFF.

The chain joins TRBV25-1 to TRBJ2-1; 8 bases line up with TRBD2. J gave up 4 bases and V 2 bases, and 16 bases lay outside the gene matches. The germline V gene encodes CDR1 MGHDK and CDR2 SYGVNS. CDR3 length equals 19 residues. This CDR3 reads CASSEPGVALAGRYNEQFF. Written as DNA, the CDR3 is TGTGCCAGCAGTGAACCGGGCGTGGCGTTAGCGGGACGGTACAATGAGCAGTTCTTC.

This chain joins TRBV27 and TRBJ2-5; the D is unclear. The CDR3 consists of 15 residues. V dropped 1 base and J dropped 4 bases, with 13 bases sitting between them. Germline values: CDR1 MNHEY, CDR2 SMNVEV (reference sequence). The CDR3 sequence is CASSLLAGFPETQYF. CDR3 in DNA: TGTGCCAGCAGTTTATTGGCTGGCTTTCCAGAGACCCAGTACTTC.

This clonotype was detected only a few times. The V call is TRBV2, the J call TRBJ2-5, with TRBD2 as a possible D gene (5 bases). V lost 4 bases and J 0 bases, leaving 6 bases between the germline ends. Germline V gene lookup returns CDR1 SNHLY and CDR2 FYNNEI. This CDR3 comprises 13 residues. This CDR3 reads CASSGEYQETQYF. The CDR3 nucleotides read TGTGCCAGCAGTGGGGAGTACCAAGAGACCCAGTACTTC.

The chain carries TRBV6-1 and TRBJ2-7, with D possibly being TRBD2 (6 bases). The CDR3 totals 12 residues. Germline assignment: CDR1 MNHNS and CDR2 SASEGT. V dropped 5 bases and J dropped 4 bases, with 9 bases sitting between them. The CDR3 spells CASSRGRYEQYV. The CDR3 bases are TGTGCCAGCAGTCGGGGGAGGTACGAGCAGTACGTC.

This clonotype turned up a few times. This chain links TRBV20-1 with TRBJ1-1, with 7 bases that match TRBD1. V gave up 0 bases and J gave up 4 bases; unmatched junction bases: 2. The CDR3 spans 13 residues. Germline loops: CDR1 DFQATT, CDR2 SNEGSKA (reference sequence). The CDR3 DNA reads TGCAGTGCTAGAGATAACAGGGGCACTGAAGCTTTCTTT. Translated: CSARDNRGTEAFF.

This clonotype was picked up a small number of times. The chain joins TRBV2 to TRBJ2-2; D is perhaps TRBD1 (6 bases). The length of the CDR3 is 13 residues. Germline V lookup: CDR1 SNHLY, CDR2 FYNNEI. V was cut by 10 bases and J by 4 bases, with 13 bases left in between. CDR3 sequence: CAITGRVTGELFF. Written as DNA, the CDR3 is TGTGCCATTACAGGGCGAGTCACCGGGGAGCTGTTTTTT.

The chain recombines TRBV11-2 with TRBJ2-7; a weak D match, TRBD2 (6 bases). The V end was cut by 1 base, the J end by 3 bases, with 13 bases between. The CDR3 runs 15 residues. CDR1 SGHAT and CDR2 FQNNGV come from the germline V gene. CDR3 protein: CASSLVFGRGYEQYF. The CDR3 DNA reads TGTGCCAGCAGCTTAGTCTTCGGGAGAGGCTACGAGCAGTACTTC. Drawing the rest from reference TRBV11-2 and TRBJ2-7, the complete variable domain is EAGVAQSPRYKIIEKRQSVAFWCNPISGHATLYWYQQILGQGPKLLIQFQNNGVVDDSQLPKDRFSAERLKGVDSTLKIQPAKLEDSAVYLCASSLVFGRGYEQYFGPGTRLTVT.

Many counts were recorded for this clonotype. CDR3 nucleotide sequence: TGCGCCAGCAGCTCCCAGGGGGCGGCTAATGAAAAACTGTTTTTT. The encoded protein is CASSSQGAANEKLFF. V gene TRBV5-1 combines with J gene TRBJ1-4; TRBD1 agrees at 8 bases. Germline V gene sequence: CDR1 SGHRS, CDR2 YFSETQ. This CDR3 has 15 amino acids. With V trimmed by 3 bases and J by 3 bases, 4 bases remained unmatched.

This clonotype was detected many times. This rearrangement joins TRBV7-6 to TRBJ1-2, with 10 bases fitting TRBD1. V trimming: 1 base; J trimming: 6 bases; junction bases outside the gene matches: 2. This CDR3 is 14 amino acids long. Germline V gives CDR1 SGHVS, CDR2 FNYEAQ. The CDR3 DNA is TGTGCCAGCAGCTTAGACGGACAGGGGGATGGCTACACCTTC. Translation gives CASSLDGQGDGYTF.

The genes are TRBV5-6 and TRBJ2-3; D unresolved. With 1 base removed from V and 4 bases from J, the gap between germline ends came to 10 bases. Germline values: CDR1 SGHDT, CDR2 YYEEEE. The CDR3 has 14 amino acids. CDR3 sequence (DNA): TGTGCCAGCAGCTTGTACGAAGGGCCAGATACGCAGTATTTT. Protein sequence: CASSLYEGPDTQYF.